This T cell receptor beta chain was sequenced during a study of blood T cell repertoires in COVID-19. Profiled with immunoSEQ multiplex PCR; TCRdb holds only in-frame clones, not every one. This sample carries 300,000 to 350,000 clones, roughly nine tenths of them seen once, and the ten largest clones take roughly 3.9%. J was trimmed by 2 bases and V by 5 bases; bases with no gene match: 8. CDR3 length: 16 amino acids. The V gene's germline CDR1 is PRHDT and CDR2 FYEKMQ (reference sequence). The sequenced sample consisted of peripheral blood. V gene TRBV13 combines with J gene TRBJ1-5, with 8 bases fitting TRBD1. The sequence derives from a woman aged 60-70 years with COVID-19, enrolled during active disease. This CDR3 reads CASSPRTGFGNQPQHF. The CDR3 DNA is TGTGCCAGCAGCCCACGGACAGGGTTCGGCAATCAGCCCCAGCATTTT.